These 9 T cell receptor beta chains were sequenced from one sample in a study of cytomegalovirus exposure and HLA in healthy donors. Researchers ran the PCR with 60 Vbeta and 13 Jbeta primers. Some clones are missing from TCRdb's copy, which holds only in-frame ones; the method was immunoSEQ multiplex PCR. The sample records 150,000 to 200,000 clones, over 60% being singletons. Sequencing was done on a sample of PBMCs. These receptors all come from a girl under 18 in good health and CMV-seronegative.

This clone appeared once. This chain uses TRBV6-5 with TRBJ2-7, with a tentative D call TRBD1 (5 bases). CDR1 is MNHEY and CDR2 is SVGAGI in the germline V gene. The CDR3 is 13 residues long. Between the trimmed V and J ends, which lost 2 bases and 6 bases, there was a span of 11 bases. Written as DNA, the CDR3 is TGTGCCAGCAGTTACACCAGGGAAAGCGAGCAGTACTTC. Its protein product is CASSYTRESEQYF.

J is TRBJ2-7 and V is TRBV2, with 12 bases matching TRBD2. Germline CDR1 and CDR2: SNHLY and FYNNEI. The CDR3 loop spans 16 amino acids. V gave up 4 bases and J gave up 3 bases; unmatched junction bases: 7. CDR3 sequence: CASSGTSGGTIYEQYF. CDR3 sequence (DNA): TGTGCCAGCAGTGGTACTAGCGGGGGGACAATCTACGAGCAGTACTTC.

The chain has TRBV19 and TRBJ1-5; possibly TRBD1 for D (5 bases). V lost 1 base, J lost 3 bases, and 10 bases lay in between. CDR1 and CDR2 from the germline V gene are LNHDA and SQIVND (reference sequence). The CDR3 spans 15 residues. The DNA for the CDR3 is TGTGCCAGTAGTATAGGGAGACAGTTCAATCAGCCCCAGCATTTT. It specifies CASSIGRQFNQPQHF.

This clone was seen once. This sequence joins TRBV4-2 and TRBJ2-2; a weak D match, TRBD1 (5 bases). This CDR3 spans 17 amino acids. V was shortened by 7 bases and J by 4 bases, with 22 bases between the two germline ends. Germline-derived CDR1 and CDR2 are LGHNA and YNFKEQ. In DNA form, the CDR3 reads TGTGCCAGCACCCCCACGACCGGGCAGGGATTCACCGGGGAGCTGTTTTTT. Residues: CASTPTTGQGFTGELFF.

This clone was observed a single time. The junction departs from the called germline gene at one end, perhaps through a read error. This sequence joins TRBV5-4 and TRBJ2-2, with 7 bases fitting TRBD1. The V gene's germline CDR1 is SGHNT and CDR2 YYREEE (reference sequence). The CDR3 is made up of 15 amino acids. The CDR3, as DNA: TGTGCCAGCAGCTCCCTGGGACAGAACCCCGGGGAGCTGTTTTTT. Residues: CASSSLGQNPGELFF.

This chain uses TRBV2 with TRBJ1-4; TRBD1 matches 9 bases. After removal of 6 bases from V and 7 bases from J, the junction contained 9 bases not matched to a gene. This CDR3 comprises 15 residues. Germline V CDR1 and CDR2: SNHLY, FYNNEI. The CDR3 DNA reads TGTGCCAGCAGCGCCCCGGGACAGGGTGCTGAAAAACTGTTTTTT. This translates into CASSAPGQGAEKLFF.

The CDR3 loop reads CASGSNNSPLHF. The CDR3 DNA reads as TGTGCTAGTGGTTCCAATAATTCACCCCTCCACTTT. This chain links TRBV12-5 with TRBJ1-6; no clear D gene. Germline CDR1 is LGHNT and CDR2 is FRNRAP. The CDR3 loop spans 12 amino acids. V was shortened by 4 bases and J by 5 bases, with 3 bases between the two germline ends.

The sample holds a few counts of this clone. The chain is built from TRBV30 and TRBJ1-2, with a possible D match to TRBD1 (5 bases). V lost 0 bases and J lost 7, with 9 bases in between. Germline CDR1 reads GTSNPN; CDR2 reads SVGIG (reference sequence). The CDR3 loop spans 12 amino acids. The CDR3 bases are TGTGCCTGGAGTGTACTTCAGGGTGGCTACACCTTC. Translated: CAWSVLQGGYTF.

For this clone: The same CDR3 is also encoded by other DNA sequences in this sample. This chain uses TRBV20-1 with TRBJ2-1; possible D gene TRBD2, 5 bases. This CDR3 spans 11 amino acids. Looked up from germline, CDR1 is DFQATT and CDR2 is SNEGSKA (reference sequence). Trimming removed 6 bases at V and 9 bases at J, with 12 bases between. The CDR3 region is CSAAEDLEQFF. Written as DNA, the CDR3 is TGCAGTGCGGCGGAGGACCTTGAGCAGTTCTTC.